The clone carrying this T cell receptor beta chain was counted between two and nine times. Its target is not known. The source of the sample is a study of T-cell memory formation after mild COVID-19. General study points: Prior to infection, memory already included some responding clones, suggesting cross-reactive memory joined.

TCRalpha and TCRbeta libraries used 5'RACE with constant-segment primers and UMIs. Each CDR3 protein is one row after TCRdb ran MiXCR on the 5' RACE reads. In the table there are some 450,000 distinct CDR3 sequences, about 19% of which are singletons. The CDR3 has 14 residues. Per germline, CDR1 DFQATT and CDR2 SNEGSKA (reference sequence). The trim removed 2 bases at V and 1 base at J, leaving 4 bases unmatched. Input material: PBMCs or a T cell subset sorted from them (not recorded which). The chain has TRBV20-1 and TRBJ1-1; 7 positions match TRBD1. This TCR derives from an adult woman who had mild COVID-19 (a few samples of this study predate the infection). Cell type and time point are not known. The CDR3 is CSARRTGGNTEAFF. The CDR3, as DNA: TGCAGTGCTAGAAGGACAGGAGGGAACACTGAAGCTTTCTTT.